This TCR beta chain was identified during a study of T cell responses to AZD1222 COVID-19 vaccine. Whole-study results and caveats: At 160-218 and 743-854, vaccine-associated CD4 TCRs were dominant, and they spanned spike. Spike-specific TCRs gained breadth and depth after people received two AZD1222 doses. Repertoires in all cases were sampled only once the peak T cell response had passed.

The data were produced by immunoSEQ multiplex PCR, yet TCRdb's version contains in-frame clones alone and is incomplete. The profile shows roughly 120,000 clones, about 88% of them singletons. Turning to this clone: Its antigen remains unidentified.

The germline V gene encodes CDR1 KGHSH and CDR2 LQKENI. V was clipped by 6 bases and J by 4 bases, with 20 bases between them. This CDR3 comprises 16 residues. Specimen: peripheral blood, collected on day 0 of AZD1222 vaccination. This chain links TRBV18 with TRBJ2-3; possibly TRBD2 for D (5 bases). The TCR comes from an adult in good health. The CDR3 spells CASSALGSADADTQYF. The CDR3 DNA reads TGTGCCAGCTCCGCGCTGGGTAGCGCCGACGCAGATACGCAGTATTTT.